These T cell receptor beta chains were read from a single sample in a study of blood T cell repertoires in COVID-19. Some clones are missing from TCRdb's copy, which holds only in-frame ones; the method was immunoSEQ multiplex PCR. Here the sample spans about 180,000 clones, 83% being singletons. Sequenced: peripheral blood. The receptors shown here come from a human donor in a cohort sampled during active COVID-19. Each CDR3 is given with its conserved first and last residue. The D gene is left open where the match is weak. Some rows mark clone size as missing; the rest say once, few, many or name a class of expanded clone.

D,size,V,J,length,CDR3,DNA
-,-,TRBV21-1,TRBJ2-1,14,CASSKGSGGNEQFF,TGTGCCAGCAGCAAAGGATCGGGGGGAAATGAGCAGTTCTTC
TRBD1,-,TRBV4-1,TRBJ1-1,14,CASRPQGAGTEAFF,TGCGCCAGCAGACCACAGGGGGCGGGAACTGAAGCTTTCTTT
-,-,TRBV19,TRBJ1-2,12,CASSTQGSGYTF,TGTGCCAGTAGTACTCAGGGCTCTGGCTACACCTTC
TRBD2,-,TRBV10-1,TRBJ2-1,17,CASSEDPSGALRDEQFF,TGCGCCAGCAGTGAGGATCCTAGCGGGGCTTTGCGGGATGAGCAGTTCTTC
TRBD1,-,TRBV7-2,TRBJ1-4,17,CASSLGDSTGGGEKLFF,TGTGCCAGCAGCTTAGGCGACTCGACAGGGGGCGGAGAAAAACTGTTTTTT
-,-,TRBV14,TRBJ2-5,13,CASSQGRQETQYF,TGTGCCAGCAGCCAAGGCAGACAAGAGACCCAGTACTTC
TRBD2,-,TRBV10-1,TRBJ2-1,13,CASSDLAGYEQFF,TGCGCCAGCAGTGATCTAGCGGGCTATGAGCAGTTCTTC
-,-,TRBV7-3,TRBJ2-6,15,CASSSTASGANVLTF,TGTGCCAGCAGCTCAACAGCCTCTGGGGCCAACGTCCTGACTTTC
TRBD2,-,TRBV7-3,TRBJ2-5,15,CASSLNSGGRETQYF,TGTGCCAGCAGCTTAAATAGCGGGGGGCGAGAGACCCAGTACTTC
TRBD2,few,TRBV3-1/TRBV3-2,TRBJ2-7,16,CASSQGLAGGAYEQYF,TGTGCCAGCAGCCAGGGACTAGCGGGGGGAGCCTACGAGCAGTACTTC
TRBD1,-,TRBV6-2/TRBV6-3,TRBJ1-5,18,CASSYSNLDDRDHQPQHF,TGTGCCAGCAGTTACTCTAACTTAGACGACAGGGACCATCAGCCCCAGCATTTT
-,once,TRBV12-3/TRBV12-4,TRBJ2-3,13,CASLGLSTDTQYF,TGTGCCAGCCTGGGACTCAGCACAGATACGCAGTATTTT
TRBD2,few,TRBV7-3,TRBJ2-1,14,CASSYPGLHNEQFF,TGTGCCAGCAGCTATCCGGGACTACACAATGAGCAGTTCTTC
TRBD1,-,TRBV28,TRBJ1-5,16,CASSLIRTGGNQPQHF,TGTGCCAGCAGTTTAATAAGGACAGGAGGCAATCAGCCCCAGCATTTT
TRBD1,-,TRBV9,TRBJ1-2,15,CASSKDRGGGYGYTF,TGTGCCAGCAGCAAAGACAGGGGGGGTGGCTATGGCTACACCTTC
TRBD1,once,TRBV27,TRBJ1-4,15,CASSFATGRTEKLFF,TGTGCCAGCAGTTTCGCGACAGGGAGGACTGAAAAACTGTTTTTT
TRBD2,-,TRBV4-2,TRBJ2-1,16,CASSQAGAGAYNEQFF,TGTGCCAGCAGCCAAGCGGGAGCGGGAGCCTACAATGAGCAGTTCTTC
TRBD1,-,TRBV7-9,TRBJ1-2,13,CASSLDGGQPLHF,TGTGCCAGCAGCTTAGATGGGGGACAGCCATTACACTTC
TRBD1,-,TRBV6-5,TRBJ2-7,12,CASGRGLYEQYF,TGTGCCAGCGGCAGGGGGCTTTACGAGCAGTACTTC
TRBD1,-,TRBV7-9,TRBJ2-3,14,CASSPRQGADTQYF,TGTGCCAGCAGCCCCCGACAGGGGGCAGATACGCAGTATTTT
-,-,TRBV27,TRBJ2-4,16,CASSLSPGRPKNIQYF,TGTGCCAGCAGTTTAAGTCCAGGGCGGCCCAAAAACATTCAGTACTTC
-,-,TRBV9,TRBJ2-2,18,CPPRVGGAGGGNTGELFF,TGTCCCCCCCGCGTCGGCGGGGCGGGCGGGGGCAACACCGGGGAGCTGTTTTTT
-,-,TRBV6-6,TRBJ2-7,14,CASSYLEGPYEQYF,TGTGCCAGCAGTTACTTGGAGGGCCCCTACGAGCAGTACTTC
TRBD2,few,TRBV2,TRBJ2-7,13,CAITSEESYEQYF,TGTGCCATCACTAGCGAGGAGTCCTACGAGCAGTACTTC